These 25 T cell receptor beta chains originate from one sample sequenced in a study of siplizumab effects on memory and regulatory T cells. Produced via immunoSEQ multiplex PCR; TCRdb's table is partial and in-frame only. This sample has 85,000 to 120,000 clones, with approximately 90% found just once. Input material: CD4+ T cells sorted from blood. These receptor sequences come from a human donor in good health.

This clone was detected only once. CDR3 sequence: CASSLRRANTDTQYF. The CDR3 DNA reads as TGTGCCAGCAGCTTACGGAGGGCTAACACAGATACGCAGTATTTT. The chain is built from TRBV7-3 and TRBJ2-3; the D gene is possibly TRBD2 (6 bases). V dropped 2 bases and J dropped 2 bases, with 11 bases sitting between them. From germline, CDR1 is SGHTA and CDR2 FQGTGA. This CDR3 spans 15 amino acids.

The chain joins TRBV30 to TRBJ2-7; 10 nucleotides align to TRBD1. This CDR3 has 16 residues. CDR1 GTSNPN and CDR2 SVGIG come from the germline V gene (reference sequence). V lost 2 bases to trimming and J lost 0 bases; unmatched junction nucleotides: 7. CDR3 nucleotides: TGTGCCTGGAGTCGGGACAGGGGAGTAATCTCCTACGAGCAGTACTTC. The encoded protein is CAWSRDRGVISYEQYF.

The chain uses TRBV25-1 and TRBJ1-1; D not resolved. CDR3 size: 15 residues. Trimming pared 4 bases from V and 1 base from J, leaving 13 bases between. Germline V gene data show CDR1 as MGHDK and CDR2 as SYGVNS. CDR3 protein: CASSGVRKENTEAFF. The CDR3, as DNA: TGTGCCAGCAGTGGGGTTCGCAAGGAGAACACTGAAGCTTTCTTT.

This chain's CDR3 is CATAGTPFYEQYF. DNA for the CDR3: TGTGCCACCGCCGGGACTCCCTTCTACGAGCAGTACTTC. The V call is TRBV19, the J call TRBJ2-7; D is perhaps TRBD2 (6 bases). V gave up 10 bases and J gave up 3 bases, with 16 bases separating them. CDR1 LNHDA and CDR2 SQIVND come from the germline V gene (reference sequence). The length of the CDR3 is 13 residues.

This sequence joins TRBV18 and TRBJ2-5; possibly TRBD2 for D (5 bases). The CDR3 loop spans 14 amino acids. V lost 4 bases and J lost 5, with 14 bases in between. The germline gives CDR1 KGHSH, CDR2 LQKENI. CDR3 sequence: CASSQGAGEETQYF. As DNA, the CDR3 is TGTGCCAGCTCACAGGGTGCGGGTGAGGAGACCCAGTACTTC.

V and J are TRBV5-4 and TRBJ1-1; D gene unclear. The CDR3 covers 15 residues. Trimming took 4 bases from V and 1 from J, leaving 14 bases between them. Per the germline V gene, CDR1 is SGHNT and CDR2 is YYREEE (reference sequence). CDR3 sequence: CASSPAWGGNTEAFF. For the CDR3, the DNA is TGTGCCAGCAGCCCCGCGTGGGGAGGGAACACTGAAGCTTTCTTT.

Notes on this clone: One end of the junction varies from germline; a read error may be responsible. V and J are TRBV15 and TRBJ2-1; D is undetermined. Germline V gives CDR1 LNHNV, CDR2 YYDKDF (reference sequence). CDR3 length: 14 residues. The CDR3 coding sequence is TGTGCCACCAGCAGACCCAGTACCAGCGCCGTTTCGATCTTC. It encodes CATSRPSTSAVSIF.

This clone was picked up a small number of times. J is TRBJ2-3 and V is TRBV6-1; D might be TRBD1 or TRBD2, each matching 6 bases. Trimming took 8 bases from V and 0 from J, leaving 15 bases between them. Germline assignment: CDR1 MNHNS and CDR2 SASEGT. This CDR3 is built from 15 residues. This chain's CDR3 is CASEQLGGSTDTQYF. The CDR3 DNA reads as TGTGCCAGCGAGCAGCTGGGGGGCAGCACAGATACGCAGTATTTT.

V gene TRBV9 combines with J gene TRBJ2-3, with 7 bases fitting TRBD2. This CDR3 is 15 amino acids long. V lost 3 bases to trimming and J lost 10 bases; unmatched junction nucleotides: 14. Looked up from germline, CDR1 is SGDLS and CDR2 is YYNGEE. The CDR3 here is CASSAELAAGQAQYF. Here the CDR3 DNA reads TGTGCCAGCAGCGCTGAGCTAGCGGCCGGTCAGGCGCAGTATTTT.

CDR3 protein: CASSPRQVLNSGANVLTF. CDR3 bases: TGTGCCAGCAGCCCCCGCCAGGTCCTGAATTCTGGGGCCAACGTCCTGACTTTC. The gene calls are TRBV7-6 and TRBJ2-6; D is unclear. CDR3 length: 18 residues. The V and J ends lost 5 bases and 1 base respectively, with 18 bases between them. The germline V gene encodes CDR1 SGHVS and CDR2 FNYEAQ.

The CDR3 loop is CASTGISSNVFF. The CDR3, as DNA: TGTGCCAGCACTGGAATTAGTAGTAATGTGTTCTTC. The genes are TRBV2 and TRBJ2-1; D gene unclear. In germline, CDR1 is SNHLY, CDR2 FYNNEI. The V end lost 7 bases, the J end lost 15 bases, and 19 bases lay between the germline ends. This CDR3 is 12 amino acids long.

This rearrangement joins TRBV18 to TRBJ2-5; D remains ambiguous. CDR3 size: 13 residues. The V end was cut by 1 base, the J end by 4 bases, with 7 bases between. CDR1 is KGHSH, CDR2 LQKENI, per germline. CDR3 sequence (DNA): TGTGCCAGCTCACCACAGGGTCGAGAGACCCAGTACTTC. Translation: CASSPQGRETQYF.

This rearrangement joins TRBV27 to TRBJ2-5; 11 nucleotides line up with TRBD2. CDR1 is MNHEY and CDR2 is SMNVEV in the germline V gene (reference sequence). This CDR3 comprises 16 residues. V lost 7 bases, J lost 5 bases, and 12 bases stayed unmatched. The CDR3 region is CASTSRLAGGGETQYF. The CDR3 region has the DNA TGTGCCAGCACATCCCGGCTAGCGGGAGGTGGCGAGACCCAGTACTTC.

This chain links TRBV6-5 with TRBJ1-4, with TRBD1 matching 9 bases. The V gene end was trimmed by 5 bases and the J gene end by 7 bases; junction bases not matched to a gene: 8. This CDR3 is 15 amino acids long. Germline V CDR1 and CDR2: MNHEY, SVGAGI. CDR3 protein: CASSKKGQGTEKLFF. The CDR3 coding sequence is TGTGCCAGCAGTAAAAAGGGACAGGGAACTGAAAAACTGTTTTTT.

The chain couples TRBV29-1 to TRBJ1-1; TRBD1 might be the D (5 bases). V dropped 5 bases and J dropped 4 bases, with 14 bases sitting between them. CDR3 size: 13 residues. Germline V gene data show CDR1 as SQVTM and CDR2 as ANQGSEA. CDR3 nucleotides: TGCAGCGTTCTGAGGGGAGTCGGCACTGAAGCTTTCTTT. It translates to CSVLRGVGTEAFF.

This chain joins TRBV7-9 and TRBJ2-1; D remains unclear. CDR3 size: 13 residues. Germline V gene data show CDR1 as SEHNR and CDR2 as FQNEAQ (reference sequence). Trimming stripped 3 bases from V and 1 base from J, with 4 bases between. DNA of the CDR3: TGTGCCAGCAGCTTCAGTTCCTACAATGAGCAGTTCTTC. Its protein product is CASSFSSYNEQFF.

As DNA, the CDR3 is TGTGCCAGCTCACCGAAAGGACAGGGGGCTACCCGCCGGCAGTACTTC. Amino acid sequence: CASSPKGQGATRRQYF. The chain combines TRBV18 with TRBJ2-7, with 11 bases that match TRBD1. Germline assignment: CDR1 KGHSH and CDR2 LQKENI. V was pared by 3 bases and J by 9 bases, with 13 bases of the junction left unmatched. CDR3 length: 16 amino acids.

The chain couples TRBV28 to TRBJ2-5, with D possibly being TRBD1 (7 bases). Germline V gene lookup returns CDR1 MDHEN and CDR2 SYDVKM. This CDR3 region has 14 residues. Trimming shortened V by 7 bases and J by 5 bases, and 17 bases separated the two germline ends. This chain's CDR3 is CASNRQGGRETQYF. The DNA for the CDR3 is TGTGCCAGCAACCGACAGGGAGGTCGGGAGACCCAGTACTTC.

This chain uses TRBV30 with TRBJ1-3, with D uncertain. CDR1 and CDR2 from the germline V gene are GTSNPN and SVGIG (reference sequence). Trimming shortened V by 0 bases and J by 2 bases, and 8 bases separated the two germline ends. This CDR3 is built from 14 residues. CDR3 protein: CAWSVQRPGNTIYF. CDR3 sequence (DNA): TGTGCCTGGAGTGTACAGAGGCCTGGAAACACCATATATTTT.

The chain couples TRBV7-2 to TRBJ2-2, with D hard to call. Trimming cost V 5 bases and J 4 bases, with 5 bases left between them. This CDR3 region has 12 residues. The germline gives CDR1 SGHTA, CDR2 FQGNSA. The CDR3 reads CASSRGTGELFF. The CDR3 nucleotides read TGTGCCAGCAGCCGCGGCACCGGGGAGCTGTTTTTT.

CDR3: CATAYDSPSAKNIQYF. DNA for the CDR3: TGTGCCACCGCCTACGACTCACCATCAGCCAAAAACATTCAGTACTTC. This rearrangement joins TRBV2 to TRBJ2-4; D remains ambiguous. CDR1 and CDR2 from the germline V gene are SNHLY and FYNNEI. CDR3 length: 16 residues. Trimming cost V 10 bases and J 0 bases, with 19 bases left between them.

This CDR3 reads CASSQKGGSGRRSTEAFF. The CDR3 coding sequence is TGTGCCAGCAGCCAGAAGGGGGGGTCAGGGAGGAGAAGCACTGAAGCTTTCTTT. The J gene is TRBJ1-1, the V gene TRBV14; a possible D gene is TRBD1 (6 bases). The CDR3 covers 18 residues. Germline values: CDR1 SGHDN, CDR2 FVKESK. Trimming took 3 bases from V and 4 from J, leaving 24 bases between them.

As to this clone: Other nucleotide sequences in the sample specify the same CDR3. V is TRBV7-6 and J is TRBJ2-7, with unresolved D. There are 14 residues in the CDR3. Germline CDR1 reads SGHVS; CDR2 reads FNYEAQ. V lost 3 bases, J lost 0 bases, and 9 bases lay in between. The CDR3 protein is CASSLSAGSYEQYF. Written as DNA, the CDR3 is TGTGCCAGCAGCTTGTCGGCTGGCTCCTACGAGCAGTACTTC.

In nucleotides, the CDR3 is TGTGCCAGTAGTATGAGTAGTAAACAGAACACTGAAGCTTTCTTT. This sequence encodes CASSMSSKQNTEAFF. This sequence joins TRBV19 and TRBJ1-1; no firm D call. CDR1 is LNHDA and CDR2 is SQIVND in the germline V gene (reference sequence). The CDR3 has 15 amino acids. V lost 3 bases to trimming and J lost 1 base, with 12 bases between them.

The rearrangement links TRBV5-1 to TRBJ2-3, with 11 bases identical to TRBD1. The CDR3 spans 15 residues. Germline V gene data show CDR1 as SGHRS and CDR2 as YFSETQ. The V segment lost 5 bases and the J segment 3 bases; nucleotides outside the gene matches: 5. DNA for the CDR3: TGCGCCAGCAGAACTGGGACAGGGGGGACAGATACGCAGTATTTT. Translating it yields CASRTGTGGTDTQYF.